The next 26 T cell receptor beta chains were all read from a single sample in a study of T-cell reconstitution after alpha-beta-depleted transplantation in children. TCRbeta library construction was performed incorporating unique molecular identifiers. In TCRdb, the PCR reads were re-called with MiXCR into one record per CDR3 protein. The table lists around 500,000 distinct CDR3 sequences, around 23% of them singletons. The sample here was PBMCs, mostly from graft donor cells, taken 360 days after TCRalphabeta/CD19-depleted stem cell transplant. Receptors originate from a boy under three years old who had a stem cell transplant for acute myeloid leukemia, so the T cells may come from the graft donor.

The gene calls are TRBV11-2 and TRBJ2-3; 10 bases map to TRBD2. CDR1 is SGHAT, CDR2 FQNNGV, per germline. The CDR3 is made up of 18 amino acids. The ends lost 4 bases at V and 1 base at J; junction bases unmatched: 11. The CDR3, as DNA: TGTGCCAGCAGCTCGCGACCCCCTAGCGGGGGTCGCACAGATACGCAGTATTTT. Protein sequence: CASSSRPPSGGRTDTQYF.

A few counts support this clonotype. J is TRBJ1-5 and V is TRBV20-1, with 8 bases fitting TRBD1. This CDR3 has 18 amino acids. With 3 bases clipped from V and 7 bases from J, the junction kept 20 bases outside the gene matches. Per germline, CDR1 DFQATT and CDR2 SNEGSKA (reference sequence). The CDR3 region has the DNA TGCAGTGCTAGTAGTTATCCCGGTGTGACAGGGGAATTCCAGCCCCAGCATTTT. This encodes CSASSYPGVTGEFQPQHF.

Many counts were recorded for this clonotype. The chain joins TRBV29-1 to TRBJ2-7; perhaps TRBD1 as D (5 bases). This CDR3 has 12 residues. Trimming took 6 bases from V and 1 from J, leaving 10 bases between them. The germline V gene has CDR1 SQVTM and CDR2 ANQGSEA. In nucleotides, the CDR3 is TGCAGCGTGGGCAGGGATTCCTACGAGCAGTACTTC. It codes for CSVGRDSYEQYF.

This clonotype was observed a few times. This rearrangement joins TRBV7-2 to TRBJ2-7; unclear D gene. Trimming removed 8 bases from V and 3 bases from J, with 17 bases in between. The CDR3 length is 14 residues. The V gene's germline CDR1 is SGHTA and CDR2 FQGNSA. CDR3 protein: CASARRNVNYEQYF. DNA for the CDR3: TGTGCCAGCGCTAGGCGGAACGTGAACTACGAGCAGTACTTC.

The rearrangement uses TRBV5-1 and TRBJ1-2; 7 bases are shared with TRBD1. Trimming cost V 3 bases and J 5 bases; bases outside gene matches: 10. Germline V lookup: CDR1 SGHRS, CDR2 YFSETQ. This CDR3 comprises 15 residues. The CDR3 coding sequence is TGCGCCAGCAGCTGGGGGGGACAGTTGAGTTATGGCTACACCTTC. This gives the protein CASSWGGQLSYGYTF.

The chain recombines TRBV6-5 with TRBJ2-2, with TRBD2 identical over 7 bases. Per germline, CDR1 MNHEY and CDR2 SVGAGI. Trimming at V came to 4 bases and at J to 4 bases, leaving 6 bases not matched to a gene. The CDR3 is made up of 15 amino acids. The CDR3 DNA reads as TGTGCCAGCAGTTCGGGACTACTGTTCACCGGGGAGCTGTTTTTT. Translating it yields CASSSGLLFTGELFF.

This chain links TRBV27 with TRBJ2-1; perhaps TRBD1 as D (5 bases). V shed 2 bases and J shed 7 bases, with 12 bases lying between them. Germline CDR1 MNHEY, CDR2 SMNVEV (reference sequence). CDR3 length: 14 residues. CDR3 residues: CASSLRGRLNEQFF. The CDR3 nucleotides read TGTGCCAGCAGTTTAAGGGGCCGGTTGAATGAGCAGTTCTTC.

This clonotype was picked up many times. CDR3 in DNA: TGCAGCGTTGAATGGCGGAGAGAGACCCAGTACTTC. It codes for CSVEWRRETQYF. The chain is built from TRBV29-1 and TRBJ2-5; D call uncertain. CDR3 length: 12 residues. V lost 2 bases and J 4 bases, leaving 8 bases between the germline ends. Germline V CDR1 and CDR2: SQVTM, ANQGSEA.

Many counts were recorded for this clonotype. The chain couples TRBV7-2 to TRBJ1-3; D is unclear. The CDR3 has 16 amino acids. Trimming stripped 1 base from V and 3 bases from J, with 13 bases between. Germline V CDR1 and CDR2: SGHTA, FQGNSA. DNA for the CDR3: TGTGCCAGCAGCTTAGTGCCTGCCCCCCTTGGAAACACCATATATTTT. Its protein is CASSLVPAPLGNTIYF.

This clonotype was seen a few times. The chain has TRBV5-1 and TRBJ2-1; TRBD2 aligns across 8 bases. Germline-derived CDR1 and CDR2 are SGHRS and YFSETQ. This CDR3 region has 16 residues. V was clipped by 3 bases and J by 0 bases; unmatched bases: 5. The CDR3 loop reads CASSSISGVSYNEQFF. The CDR3 DNA reads as TGCGCCAGCAGCTCTATTAGCGGGGTCTCCTACAATGAGCAGTTCTTC. The variable domain in full, with the rest retrieved from reference TRBV5-1 and TRBJ2-1, is KAGVTQTPRYLIKTRGQQVTLSCSPISGHRSVSWYQQTPGQGLQFLFEYFSETQRNKGNFPGRFSGRQFSNSRSEMNVSTLELGDSALYLCASSSISGVSYNEQFFGPGTRLTVL.

In this sample, this clonotype turned up a few times. This sequence joins TRBV4-3 and TRBJ2-1; D ambiguous. Germline-derived CDR1 and CDR2 are LGHNA and YSLEER. Trimming pared 0 bases from V and 4 bases from J, leaving 10 bases between. The CDR3 extends over 15 amino acids. The CDR3 coding sequence is TGCGCCAGCAGCCAAGATGTGGCTTTGTACAATGAGCAGTTCTTC. Encoded protein: CASSQDVALYNEQFF.

The CDR3 reads CASMRAEAFF. The CDR3 DNA reads as TGTGCCAGTATGAGGGCTGAAGCTTTCTTT. J is TRBJ1-1 and V is TRBV6-1; D remains ambiguous. Germline CDR1 is MNHNS and CDR2 is SASEGT. Trimming cost V 9 bases and J 6 bases, with 8 bases left between them. CDR3 size: 10 residues.

V and J are TRBV2 and TRBJ2-5, with D possibly called TRBD1 or TRBD2 (5 bases each). Germline V gene data show CDR1 as SNHLY and CDR2 as FYNNEI. Trimming removed 11 bases from V and 7 bases from J, with 17 bases in between. The CDR3 has 12 amino acids. CDR3: CAGRDLSTTQYF. The CDR3 DNA sequence: TGTGCCGGCCGGGACCTTTCAACGACCCAGTACTTC.

There are many counts of this clonotype. V and J are TRBV7-9 and TRBJ1-2; weak D call: TRBD1 (5 bases). Germline CDR1 reads SEHNR; CDR2 reads FQNEAQ (reference sequence). Trimming removed 1 base from V and 8 bases from J, with 11 bases in between. CDR3 length: 13 amino acids. The CDR3 coding sequence is TGTGCCAGCAGCTTAGAGAAGGGGTCGGGCTACACCTTC. Protein sequence: CASSLEKGSGYTF. Variable domain in full (rest from reference TRBV7-9 and TRBJ1-2): DTGVSQNPRHKITKRGQNVTFRCDPISEHNRLYWYRQTLGQGPEFLTYFQNEAQLEKSRLLSDRFSAERPKGSFSTLEIQRTEQGDSAMYLCASSLEKGSGYTFGSGTRLTVV.

V usage is TRBV2 and J usage is TRBJ2-1; 7 bases match TRBD2. With V trimmed by 4 bases and J by 4 bases, 10 bases remained unmatched. The CDR3 consists of 16 residues. Germline CDR1 reads SNHLY; CDR2 reads FYNNEI. The DNA of the CDR3 is TGTGCCAGCAGTGGCCTAGCGGCCAAGAATTACAATGAGCAGTTCTTC. This sequence encodes CASSGLAAKNYNEQFF.

This clonotype was detected many times. V is TRBV20-1 and J is TRBJ2-1, with 10 bases aligning to TRBD1. The CDR3 loop spans 15 amino acids. Trimming at V came to 5 bases and at J to 0 bases, leaving 4 bases not matched to a gene. The germline gives CDR1 DFQATT, CDR2 SNEGSKA (reference sequence). The CDR3 region is CSAWTGGSSYNEQFF. Written as DNA, the CDR3 is TGCAGTGCTTGGACAGGGGGTAGCTCCTACAATGAGCAGTTCTTC.

The CDR3 nucleotides read TGTGCCAGCAGCTTAGAGCGCGGGCCCAGCACAGATACGCAGTATTTT. The encoded protein is CASSLERGPSTDTQYF. The chain combines TRBV7-2 with TRBJ2-3; possible D gene TRBD2, 5 bases. The germline CDR1 and CDR2 sequences are SGHTA and FQGNSA. The CDR3 spans 16 residues. V lost 1 base and J 0 bases, leaving 11 bases between the germline ends.

In this sample, this clonotype turned up a few times. The gene calls are TRBV20-1 and TRBJ2-5, with 11 nucleotides matching TRBD2. The CDR3 spans 16 residues. The germline V gene has CDR1 DFQATT and CDR2 SNEGSKA (reference sequence). J was trimmed by 9 bases and V by 4 bases; bases with no gene match: 16. CDR3 bases: TGCAGTGCTATCCTTATGACTAGCGGGGACCGGAGGGCCCAGTACTTC. Its translation: CSAILMTSGDRRAQYF.

The J gene is TRBJ2-2, the V gene TRBV4-3; D may match TRBD1 or TRBD2 (5 bases each). The CDR3 loop spans 15 amino acids. Looked up from germline, CDR1 is LGHNA and CDR2 is YSLEER. V lost 0 bases and J lost 6, with 11 bases in between. As DNA, the CDR3 is TGCGCCAGCAGCCAAGATTCGAGGGGACCCGGGGAGCTGTTTTTT. Its translation is CASSQDSRGPGELFF.

This clonotype was counted a few times. The chain uses TRBV2 and TRBJ1-4; perhaps TRBD1 as D (6 bases). V was pared by 3 bases and J by 7 bases, with 15 bases between. Germline V CDR1 and CDR2: SNHLY, FYNNEI. This CDR3 comprises 15 residues. CDR3 protein: CASSERGASREKLFF. Written as DNA, the CDR3 is TGTGCCAGCAGTGAGAGGGGGGCGTCTCGTGAAAAACTGTTTTTT.

The chain is built from TRBV29-1 and TRBJ1-2; D might be TRBD1 (5 bases). The germline V gene has CDR1 SQVTM and CDR2 ANQGSEA. Trimming cost V 1 base and J 2 bases, with 8 bases left between them. The CDR3 loop spans 13 amino acids. The CDR3 DNA sequence: TGCAGCGTTGAAGGAGGGGTAAACTATGGCTACACCTTC. Translation gives CSVEGGVNYGYTF.

This clonotype was detected ten times or more. V is TRBV29-1 and J is TRBJ2-1; perhaps D is TRBD1 or TRBD2 (5 bases each). Between the trimmed V and J ends, which lost 4 bases and 0 bases, there was a span of 13 bases. CDR1 and CDR2 (germline): SQVTM, ANQGSEA. This CDR3 spans 15 amino acids. The CDR3 here is CSVVGSGGSYNEQFF. CDR3 nucleotide sequence: TGCAGCGTTGTAGGGTCTGGGGGCTCCTACAATGAGCAGTTCTTC.

The rearrangement joins TRBV18 to TRBJ2-1; 7 nucleotides line up with TRBD1. V lost 5 bases to trimming and J lost 8 bases; unmatched junction nucleotides: 9. The CDR3 spans 14 residues. The germline V gene encodes CDR1 KGHSH and CDR2 LQKENI. The CDR3 spells CASSLNRGGDEQFF. CDR3 nucleotides: TGTGCCAGCTCATTGAACAGGGGTGGCGATGAGCAGTTCTTC.

This clonotype was detected many times. J is TRBJ2-4 and V is TRBV20-1; the match to TRBD1 covers 9 bases. The V and J ends lost 5 bases and 5 bases, in that order; junction bases with no gene match: 7. Germline V CDR1 and CDR2: DFQATT, SNEGSKA (reference sequence). This CDR3 is built from 14 residues. The CDR3 reads CSAPPGTGQNIQYF. As DNA, the CDR3 is TGCAGTGCTCCGCCCGGGACAGGGCAAAACATTCAGTACTTC.

This clonotype was found a few times. V usage is TRBV29-1 and J usage is TRBJ1-1; D not resolved. CDR3 length: 13 residues. Germline assignment: CDR1 SQVTM and CDR2 ANQGSEA. The V gene lost 4 bases and the J gene lost 0 bases, with 9 bases spanning the gap. The CDR3 coding sequence is TGCAGCGTTGTCGACCTTATGAACACTGAAGCTTTCTTT. Its translation is CSVVDLMNTEAFF.

This clonotype turned up a few times. V is TRBV29-1 and J is TRBJ1-1; 7 positions agree with TRBD1. The CDR3 spans 13 residues. The V gene's germline CDR1 is SQVTM and CDR2 ANQGSEA. V lost 8 bases and J lost 7; bases outside the gene matches: 13. CDR3 coding DNA: TGCAGCACCGAAGTAGGGGGCGCAGGTGAAGCTTTCTTT. It yields the protein CSTEVGGAGEAFF.